This T cell receptor (beta chain) stems from a study of cytomegalovirus exposure and HLA in healthy donors. Study-wide background: Genotyping showed around 80% of fewer than 500 donors falling in the Caucasian-associated ancestry cluster.

As to this clone: The antigen is unknown. Other DNA sequences in the sample encode the same CDR3.

The CDR3 sequence is 12 residues long. Trimming took off 3 bases at V and 5 bases at J, with 4 bases between the two ends. Germline V gives CDR1 MGHRA, CDR2 YSYEKL. Whole-study findings and limits: For most TCR sequences rarity was the rule, although some public TCRs occurred in many donors.

PCR employed 60 Vbeta and 13 Jbeta primers. Data came from immunoSEQ multiplex PCR; TCRdb stores just in-frame clones and leaves some out. The table shows roughly 150,000 clones, with approximately 82% occurring only once. The clonotype was recovered from a woman between 50 and 59 years old in good health and CMV-seropositive. The chain uses TRBV4-1 and TRBJ1-4, with unresolved D. The sequenced sample consisted of PBMCs. The CDR3 nucleotides read TGCGCCAGCAGCCAGTCAAATGAAAAACTGTTTTTT. Translating gives CASSQSNEKLFF.